This paragraph covers one T cell receptor (beta chain) sequence. This specimen belongs to a study of T cells in localized non-small cell lung cancer. The repertoire was sequenced with immunoSEQ multiplex PCR; TCRdb's copy has only in-frame clones and lacks some. The sample lists 5,500 or so clones, under 60% seen once, with 3.8% in the top ten. V lost 6 bases, J lost 4 bases, and 21 bases lay in between. CDR3 length: 16 residues. CDR1 MDHEN and CDR2 SYDVKM come from the germline V gene. The input for sequencing was lymph node tissue, taken before any cancer treatment. The rearrangement links TRBV28 to TRBJ2-5; no reliable D call. This receptor was taken from a male donor at least 60 years old with stage I squamous cell lung carcinoma. The chain's CDR3 is CASSPPQTVLSETQYF. Written as DNA, the CDR3 is TGTGCCAGCAGCCCCCCCCAGACCGTCCTGTCAGAGACCCAGTACTTC.